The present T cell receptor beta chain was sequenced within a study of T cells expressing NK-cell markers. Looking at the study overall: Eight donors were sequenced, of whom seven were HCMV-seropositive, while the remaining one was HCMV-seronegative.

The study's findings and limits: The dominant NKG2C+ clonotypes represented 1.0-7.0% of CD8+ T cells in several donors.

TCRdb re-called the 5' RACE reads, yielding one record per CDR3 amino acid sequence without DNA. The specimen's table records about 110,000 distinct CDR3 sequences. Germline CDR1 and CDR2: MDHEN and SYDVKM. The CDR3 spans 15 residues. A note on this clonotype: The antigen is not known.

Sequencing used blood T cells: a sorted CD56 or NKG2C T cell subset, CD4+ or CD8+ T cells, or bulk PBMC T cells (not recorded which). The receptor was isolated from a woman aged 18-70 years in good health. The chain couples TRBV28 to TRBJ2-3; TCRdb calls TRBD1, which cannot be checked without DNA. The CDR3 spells CASTTEGQVTDTQYF.